This T cell receptor (beta chain) was profiled in a study of monozygotic twins with inflammatory bowel disease. Germline CDR1 reads SGHRS; CDR2 reads YFSETQ. CDR3 length: 14 amino acids. Details on this clonotype: The antigen remains unidentified.

Points from the study as a whole: With others, IBD patients shared fewer clonotypes than healthy twins did, especially with disease activity. No distinction between different T cell subtypes was possible.

T cells were not sorted, and total RNA was isolated straight from whole blood. UMIs containing a 6-nucleotide sample barcode were added via template switching. For each CDR3 protein, TCRdb gives one entry from its re-call of the 5' RACE reads, without DNA. The table lists more than 75,000 distinct CDR3 sequences, with 6% to 9.5% in the top ten. The gene calls are TRBV5-1 and TRBJ2-7; the D gene TCRdb calls, TRBD1, cannot be checked with no DNA. Material for sequencing was blood. The receptor was derived from a human donor with ulcerative colitis or Crohn's disease, or a healthy co-twin of an affected twin (not recorded which). CDR3 in amino acids: CASSPWAGGYEQYF.